This T cell receptor (beta chain) was retrieved from a study of blood T cell repertoires in COVID-19. In the study overall: COVID-19 samples collected from the United States, Italy and Spain covered acute and convalescent phases. The cDNA or gDNA used as material had been derived from T cells, B-cell-depleted T cells, or PBMCs.

Original analysis: Reference gene primer amplification yielded estimated nucleated cell counts. TCRdb's copy holds only in-frame clones and misses some; the assay was immunoSEQ multiplex PCR. Clone size and V and J calls were adopted from that table, with D and trimming inferred from the DNA. This repertoire shows roughly 200,000 clones, roughly 88% found once; its top ten account for roughly 9.8%. From germline, CDR1 is SNHLY and CDR2 FYNNEI. The CDR3 runs 15 residues. V shed 4 bases and J 0 bases; nucleotides not matched to a gene: 1. The rearrangement links TRBV2 to TRBJ2-3, with 10 bases lining up with TRBD2. This clonotype originated in a human donor with active or convalescent COVID-19. The donor label of this sample is uncertain. Sequenced sample: peripheral blood. The CDR3 DNA is TGTGCCAGCAGTGCGGGACTAGCGAGCACAGATACGCAGTATTTT. This gives the protein CASSAGLASTDTQYF.